The 16 T cell receptor beta chains presented below share a single source sample, sequenced in a study of cytomegalovirus exposure and HLA in healthy donors. The primer mix had 60 Vbeta and 13 Jbeta primers. Here immunoSEQ multiplex PCR was the method, and the copy in TCRdb shows in-frame clones only, minus some. Here the sample spans around 130,000 clones, 75% to 85% being singletons. Material for sequencing was PBMCs. Receptors originate from a male donor in good health and CMV-seronegative.

This clone was recorded a few times. The J gene is TRBJ2-5, the V gene TRBV4-3, with D tentatively TRBD2 (6 bases). V was shortened by 4 bases and J by 1 base, with 16 bases between the two germline ends. Germline CDR1 reads LGHNA; CDR2 reads YSLEER. This CDR3 has 16 residues. The CDR3: CASSLLEGPSQETQYF. CDR3 bases: TGCGCCAGCAGCCTCCTGGAGGGGCCAAGCCAAGAGACCCAGTACTTC.

This clone was detected once. The V call is TRBV30, the J call TRBJ2-3; 11 bases are shared with TRBD2. V trimming: 4 bases; J trimming: 4 bases; junction bases outside the gene matches: 10. Germline V CDR1 and CDR2: GTSNPN, SVGIG (reference sequence). The CDR3 is 16 amino acids. CDR3 in amino acids: CAWIGLAGGPADTQYF. The CDR3 DNA reads TGTGCCTGGATAGGGTTAGCGGGAGGGCCGGCAGATACGCAGTATTTT.

Concerning this clone itself: One end of the junction is discordant with germline, which a read error may explain. The chain has TRBV7-9 and TRBJ2-7; tentatively, D is TRBD1 (6 bases). The CDR3 loop spans 13 amino acids. Germline CDR1 SEHNR, CDR2 FQNEAQ (reference sequence). CDR3 sequence (DNA): TGTTCCAGCAGCGCCGTTACAGGGCCCGAGCAGTACTTC. This codes for CSSSAVTGPEQYF.

V and J are TRBV5-1 and TRBJ2-5; perhaps TRBD1 as D (6 bases). The CDR3 runs to 15 residues. Germline assignment: CDR1 SGHRS and CDR2 YFSETQ. With 4 bases removed from V and 2 bases from J, the gap between germline ends came to 15 bases. The CDR3 DNA sequence: TGCGCCAGCAGCGTACCACAAACAGGGCAAGAGACCCAGTACTTC. Amino acids: CASSVPQTGQETQYF.

This clone was seen a handful of times. J is TRBJ2-2 and V is TRBV25-1; 12 bases are shared with TRBD2. CDR1 is MGHDK and CDR2 is SYGVNS in the germline V gene. Trimming took 4 bases from V and 4 from J; bases not matched to a gene: 7. The CDR3 covers 17 residues. Here the CDR3 reads CASSATSGRRGTGELFF. The CDR3, as DNA: TGTGCCAGCAGTGCGACTAGCGGGAGAAGGGGCACCGGGGAGCTGTTTTTT.

V usage is TRBV30 and J usage is TRBJ1-1; TRBD1 agrees at 9 bases. The CDR3 is 16 amino acids. In germline, CDR1 is GTSNPN, CDR2 SVGIG (reference sequence). The junction had 8 bases not matched to a gene; V was cut back by 2 bases and J by 1 base. CDR3: CAWSRGRQGENTEAFF. CDR3 coding DNA: TGTGCCTGGAGTAGAGGCAGACAGGGGGAGAACACTGAAGCTTTCTTT.

This clone has a handful of counts. The chain couples TRBV6-4 to TRBJ2-1; tentative D call: TRBD2 (5 bases). Germline V lookup: CDR1 MRHNA, CDR2 SNTAGT. CDR3 length: 15 amino acids. V gave up 3 bases and J gave up 3 bases, with 12 bases separating them. CDR3 loop: CASSESAGDYNEQFF. DNA for the CDR3: TGTGCCAGCAGTGAGTCGGCGGGCGACTACAATGAGCAGTTCTTC.

This clone was observed a handful of times. The chain employs TRBV23-1 and TRBJ2-7; a weak D match, TRBD1 (6 bases). TRBV23-1 is annotated as an ORF whose role is uncertain. Trimming removed 4 bases from V and 4 bases from J, with 11 bases in between. CDR3 length: 13 residues. CDR3 nucleotides: TGCGCCAGCAGTCCCTCACAGGGTTACGAGCAGTACTTC. Translated, it gives CASSPSQGYEQYF.

This clone was seen once. The V gene is TRBV7-8, the J gene TRBJ2-7, with a possible D match to TRBD1 (5 bases). The germline V gene encodes CDR1 SGHVS and CDR2 FQNEAQ. Trimming pared 3 bases from V and 4 bases from J, leaving 10 bases between. The CDR3 is 13 amino acids. The CDR3 region is CASSLVGVYEQYF. The CDR3 DNA is TGTGCCAGCAGCTTGGTAGGGGTGTACGAGCAGTACTTC.

CDR3 residues: CASSLRWSRRGDTGELFF. The CDR3 DNA reads as TGTGCCAGCTCCCTTAGATGGTCGAGACGGGGAGACACCGGGGAGCTGTTTTTT. The rearrangement links TRBV11-2 to TRBJ2-2; possible D gene TRBD2, 5 bases. V dropped 8 bases and J dropped 3 bases, with 25 bases sitting between them. The CDR3 is made up of 18 amino acids. From germline, CDR1 is SGHAT and CDR2 FQNNGV.

This clone was detected only a few times. This chain joins TRBV6-4 and TRBJ2-1, with 14 bases lining up with TRBD2. The CDR3 extends over 15 amino acids. Germline CDR1 reads MRHNA; CDR2 reads SNTAGT. J was trimmed by 5 bases and V by 6 bases; bases with no gene match: 3. CDR3 region: CASSGTSGGNNEQFF. CDR3 sequence (DNA): TGTGCCAGCAGCGGGACTAGCGGGGGTAACAATGAGCAGTTCTTC.

As to this clone: Other DNA sequences in this specimen translate into the identical CDR3. The J gene is TRBJ2-7, the V gene TRBV27; 8 nucleotides line up with TRBD1. Germline lookup yields CDR1 MNHEY and CDR2 SMNVEV (reference sequence). V trimming: 4 bases; J trimming: 1 base; junction bases outside the gene matches: 3. CDR3 length: 14 residues. CDR3 loop: CASSSDRASYEQYF. DNA of the CDR3: TGTGCCAGCAGTTCGGACAGGGCGTCCTACGAGCAGTACTTC.

The chain is built from TRBV19 and TRBJ2-7; a possible D gene is TRBD2 (6 bases). Germline V gene sequence: CDR1 LNHDA, CDR2 SQIVND (reference sequence). This CDR3 comprises 14 residues. V was clipped by 5 bases and J by 3 bases, with 14 bases between them. CDR3 coding DNA: TGTGCCAGTAGTGAGGTAGCGGCCCGCTACGAGCAGTACTTC. Amino acid sequence: CASSEVAARYEQYF.

The V gene is TRBV4-2, the J gene TRBJ1-1; 7 bases are shared with TRBD1. The CDR3 extends over 15 amino acids. The junction had 6 bases not matched to a gene; V was cut back by 0 bases and J by 5 bases. The germline V gene encodes CDR1 LGHNA and CDR2 YNFKEQ. CDR3 sequence (DNA): TGTGCCAGCAGCCAAGAGATAGGGGGCCGAACTGAAGCTTTCTTT. Amino acid sequence: CASSQEIGGRTEAFF.

This chain connects TRBV30 to TRBJ1-1, with D perhaps TRBD1 (5 bases). Germline V lookup: CDR1 GTSNPN, CDR2 SVGIG (reference sequence). This CDR3 spans 15 amino acids. Trimming left V 0 bases short and J 4 bases short, with 15 bases between. The CDR3 DNA reads TGTGCCTGGAGTGTCAAAGGCAGGGTGAGCACTGAAGCTTTCTTT. The encoded protein is CAWSVKGRVSTEAFF.

This clone was seen a few times. The rearrangement uses TRBV27 and TRBJ1-5; D gene unclear. Germline CDR1 is MNHEY and CDR2 is SMNVEV (reference sequence). V was pared by 2 bases and J by 4 bases, with 6 bases between. CDR3 length equals 13 residues. CDR3 loop: CASSLAGNQPQHF. The DNA of the CDR3 is TGTGCCAGCAGTTTAGCGGGAAATCAGCCCCAGCATTTT.